This T cell receptor (beta chain) was documented in a study of spatial heterogeneity in lung cancer. Looking at the study overall: Detected sequences consistently included more beta-chain ones than alpha-chain ones. Each distinct TCR and UMI combination averaged more than ten appearances in raw reads.

Only a few counts were recorded for this clonotype. What it recognizes is unknown. In TCRdb, the 5' RACE reads were re-called with MiXCR into one record per CDR3 protein. The table includes some 23,000 distinct CDR3 sequences, over 6% detected once. Findings of the study overall: The appearance of ubiquitous expanded tumor TCRs in blood was greater at resection than follow-up.

Regarding time point: sample taken at primary tumor resection. Whole RNA was taken from tumor, nontumor lung or frozen PBMC; it was then sequenced unsorted. Donors were fewer than 90 untreated early-stage non-small cell lung cancer patients. The source was PBMCs, collected at surgery. The sequence was collected from a male donor with early-stage non-small cell lung cancer.

CDR3: CASTPYAGTGGAGSAFF. DNA for the CDR3: TGTGCCAGCACCCCGTACGCCGGGACAGGGGGCGCGGGGAGCGCTTTCTTT. The V and J genes are TRBV6-1 and TRBJ1-1; TRBD1 matches at 12 bases. This CDR3 is 17 amino acids long. The junction had 20 bases not matched to a gene; V was cut back by 7 bases and J by 11 bases. Germline loops: CDR1 MNHNS, CDR2 SASEGT.